The rows below give T cell receptor beta chains drawn from one sample of a study of blood T cell repertoires in COVID-19. Using immunoSEQ multiplex PCR, the repertoire was profiled, and TCRdb retains in-frame clones only, with some absent. The table includes roughly 110,000 clones, about 89% detected once. Input material: peripheral blood. The receptors stem from a man in his forties with acute or convalescent COVID-19. CDR3s include the opening cysteine and the closing phenylalanine or tryptophan. The D gene is left open where the match is weak. The size of a clone is reported for some rows only, either as once, few or many, or as a class for expanded clones.

CDR3,DNA,D,size,V,J
CASSVSSTSEKLFF,TGTGCCAGCAGCGTCTCTTCCACGAGCGAAAAACTGTTTTTT,NA,NA,TRBV21-1,TRBJ1-4
CSASWGRVTSGNTIYF,TGCAGTGCTAGTTGGGGCAGGGTTACCTCTGGAAACACCATATATTTT,NA,NA,TRBV20-1,TRBJ1-3
CASSLKRGDQETQYF,TGTGCCAGCAGCTTAAAGCGGGGGGATCAAGAGACCCAGTACTTC,TRBD2,NA,TRBV7-8,TRBJ2-5
CASSQDFNRNQPQHF,TGTGCCAGCAGCCAAGATTTTAACAGAAATCAGCCCCAGCATTTT,NA,NA,TRBV3-1/TRBV3-2,TRBJ1-5
CASSEQSGTGMQPQHF,TGTGCCAGCAGTGAACAATCCGGGACAGGGATGCAGCCCCAGCATTTT,TRBD1,NA,TRBV2,TRBJ1-5
CASSPLATWAKNIQYF,TGTGCCAGCAGTCCACTAGCGACTTGGGCCAAAAACATTCAGTACTTC,TRBD2,NA,TRBV6-2/TRBV6-3,TRBJ2-4
CASSLVGGYRETQYF,TGTGCCAGCAGCTTAGTTGGGGGGTATCGAGAGACCCAGTACTTC,NA,NA,TRBV7-2,TRBJ2-5
CASSPKREPGELFF,TGTGCCAGCTCACCAAAGCGGGAGCCCGGGGAGCTGTTTTTT,TRBD2,NA,TRBV18,TRBJ2-2
CASSLGDRVNSGANVLTF,TGTGCCAGTAGTTTAGGGGACAGGGTAAATTCTGGGGCCAACGTCCTGACTTTC,TRBD1,NA,TRBV19,TRBJ2-6
CASSTRDSSSGNTIYF,TGTGCCAGCAGCACCCGGGACAGTTCCTCTGGAAACACCATATATTTT,TRBD1,NA,TRBV9,TRBJ1-3
CASSLMPADSYEQYF,TGCGCCAGCAGCTTGATGCCAGCGGACTCCTACGAGCAGTACTTC,NA,NA,TRBV5-1,TRBJ2-7
CASSFGHLYEQYF,TGTGCCAGCAGCTTCGGACACCTCTACGAGCAGTACTTC,NA,NA,TRBV7-2,TRBJ2-7
CASSADSDPNYGYTF,TGCGCCAGCAGCGCGGACAGCGACCCCAACTATGGCTACACCTTC,NA,once,TRBV5-1,TRBJ1-2
CASGTDHNQPQHF,TGTGCCAGCGGGACAGACCACAATCAGCCCCAGCATTTT,TRBD1,NA,TRBV9,TRBJ1-5
CASSLFGTGGKGELFF,TGTGCCAGCAGCTTATTCGGGACAGGGGGCAAGGGGGAGCTGTTTTTT,TRBD1,NA,TRBV7-2,TRBJ2-2
CASSSASGGEQYF,TGTGCCAGCAGCTCAGCCTCAGGGGGCGAGCAGTACTTC,TRBD1,many,TRBV11-3,TRBJ2-7
CASSSGLDSWQYF,TGTGCCAGCAGCTCGGGACTTGACTCATGGCAGTATTTT,NA,NA,TRBV7-8,TRBJ2-3
CASSHPHGQGVSGYTF,TGCGCCAGCAGTCACCCCCATGGACAGGGGGTCTCTGGCTACACCTTC,TRBD1,NA,TRBV23-1,TRBJ1-2
CASSLGTSGGFGTDTQYF,TGCGCCAGCAGCTTGGGGACTAGCGGGGGTTTCGGAACAGATACGCAGTATTTT,TRBD2,NA,TRBV5-1,TRBJ2-3
CAIQWSSSSYEQYF,TGTGCCATCCAGTGGAGCTCTAGCTCCTACGAGCAGTACTTC,NA,NA,TRBV6-5,TRBJ2-7
CASSSRSGGLPYEQYF,TGTGCCAGCAGTTCCCGAAGTGGGGGGTTACCCTACGAGCAGTACTTC,NA,NA,TRBV27,TRBJ2-7
CASSLSLLVYQETQYF,TGTGCCAGCAGCTTAAGCCTCCTCGTGTACCAAGAGACCCAGTACTTC,NA,NA,TRBV7-2,TRBJ2-5
CASSLTGDRGYTF,TGTGCCAGCAGTTTGACAGGGGACCGTGGCTACACCTTC,TRBD1,NA,TRBV6-5,TRBJ1-2
CASSSRQGDRSYEQYF,TGTGCCAGCAGTTCCCGACAGGGGGATAGGTCCTACGAGCAGTACTTC,TRBD1,NA,TRBV6-6,TRBJ2-7
CASSRTGTYQPQHF,TGTGCCAGCAGCCGGACAGGGACGTATCAGCCCCAGCATTTT,TRBD1,NA,TRBV5-6,TRBJ1-5
CASSIIGRGNEQFF,TGTGCCAGTAGTATCATAGGCAGGGGCAATGAGCAGTTCTTC,NA,NA,TRBV19,TRBJ2-1
CSVDRGRGYGYTF,TGCAGCGTAGACAGGGGACGGGGCTATGGCTACACCTTC,TRBD1,NA,TRBV29-1,TRBJ1-2
CASSYPGARTGKREAFF,TGTGCCAGCAGTTACCCTGGTGCCCGGACAGGGAAGCGGGAAGCTTTCTTT,TRBD1,NA,TRBV6-2/TRBV6-3,TRBJ1-1
CASSLVVPPEAFF,TGTGCCAGCAGCTTAGTAGTCCCCCCTGAAGCTTTCTTT,NA,NA,TRBV11-2,TRBJ1-1
CASPAGDPGGTEAFF,TGTGCCAGTCCCGCTGGGGACCCGGGGGGGACTGAAGCTTTCTTT,NA,NA,TRBV19,TRBJ1-1
CASGLEGTIYNEQFF,TGTGCTAGTGGTTTGGAGGGGACTATATACAATGAGCAGTTCTTC,TRBD2,few,TRBV12-5,TRBJ2-1
CASSIGHSNTEAFF,TGTGCCAGTAGTATAGGACACTCGAACACTGAAGCTTTCTTT,NA,once,TRBV19,TRBJ1-1
CAWSSRRIQAFF,TGTGCCTGGAGTTCGCGGAGGATACAAGCTTTCTTT,NA,once,TRBV30,TRBJ1-1
CASGFLTFLRDQPQHF,TGTGCTAGTGGTTTTCTGACCTTCCTCCGGGATCAGCCCCAGCATTTT,NA,NA,TRBV12-5,TRBJ1-5
CASSSGTVNTEAFF,TGTGCCAGCAGCTCAGGGACAGTGAACACTGAAGCTTTCTTT,TRBD1,NA,TRBV7-2,TRBJ1-1
CASSRGDIQYF,TGTGCCAGCAGCCGAGGAGACATTCAGTACTTC,NA,NA,TRBV11-3,TRBJ2-4
CASSGGGGYEQYF,TGTGCCAGTAGTGGCGGGGGGGGATACGAGCAGTACTTC,TRBD2,NA,TRBV19,TRBJ2-7
CASSIAGAAKNIQYF,TGTGCCAGCAGTATAGCGGGAGCTGCCAAAAACATTCAGTACTTC,TRBD2,NA,TRBV6-2/TRBV6-3,TRBJ2-4
CASSLSSTSGANVLTF,TGTGCCAGCAGCTTAAGCTCTACCTCTGGGGCCAACGTCCTGACTTTC,NA,NA,TRBV11-3,TRBJ2-6
CASSSDSDRAAFF,TGTGCCAGCAGCTCAGATTCGGACAGGGCCGCTTTCTTT,TRBD1,once,TRBV11-2,TRBJ1-1